Listed here are 15 T cell receptor beta chains from one sample, sequenced in a study of cytomegalovirus exposure and HLA in healthy donors. 60 Vbeta and 13 Jbeta primers were used in PCR. TCRdb's copy holds only in-frame clones and misses some; the assay was immunoSEQ multiplex PCR. In the table there are 250,000 to 350,000 clones, roughly 88% of which are singletons. The sample consisted of PBMCs. These receptors were collected from a man in his forties in good health and CMV-seropositive.

V gene TRBV9 combines with J gene TRBJ2-7, with 10 bases matching TRBD1. Germline V gene data show CDR1 as SGDLS and CDR2 as YYNGEE. The CDR3 is 15 amino acids. V shed 0 bases, J shed 6 bases, and the junction held 6 bases outside the gene matches. The DNA for the CDR3 is TGTGCCAGCAGCGTAGGGACAGGGGGGATTGGCGAGCAGTACTTC. Translated, it gives CASSVGTGGIGEQYF. The full variable domain, its missing parts supplied by reference TRBV9 and TRBJ2-7, is DSGVTQTPKHLITATGQRVTLRCSPRSGDLSVYWYQQSLDQGLQFLIQYYNGEERAKGNILERFSAQQFPDLHSELNLSSLELGDSALYFCASSVGTGGIGEQYFGPGTRLTVT.

This sequence joins TRBV10-3 and TRBJ1-1; 10 positions agree with TRBD1. The CDR3 has 15 amino acids. V dropped 4 bases and J dropped 3; count of bases not matched to a gene: 5. Per the germline V gene, CDR1 is ENHRY and CDR2 is SYGVKD. Here the CDR3 DNA reads TGTGCCATCAGTGGACAGGGGGCTGTGGACACTGAAGCTTTCTTT. Translation gives CAISGQGAVDTEAFF.

As concerns this clone: Different DNA sequences within this sample yield the same CDR3. The chain recombines TRBV28 with TRBJ1-2, with TRBD1 as a possible D gene (6 bases). The V end lost 7 bases, the J end lost 4 bases, and 10 bases lay between the germline ends. Germline CDR1 and CDR2: MDHEN and SYDVKM. The CDR3 contains 12 residues. The CDR3 is CASTGGPYGYTF. The CDR3 DNA reads TGTGCCAGCACGGGGGGCCCCTATGGCTACACCTTC.

This clone is a singleton in its sample. V gene TRBV2 combines with J gene TRBJ2-7; the match to TRBD1 covers 10 bases. This CDR3 has 13 residues. Trimming cost V 6 bases and J 2 bases; bases outside gene matches: 1. Per germline, CDR1 SNHLY and CDR2 FYNNEI. The CDR3: CASRGQGAYEQYF. The CDR3 DNA follows: TGTGCCAGCAGAGGACAGGGGGCCTACGAGCAGTACTTC. The full variable domain, rest sourced from reference TRBV2 and TRBJ2-7, is EPEVTQTPSHQVTQMGQEVILRCVPISNHLYFYWYRQILGQKVEFLVSFYNNEISEKSEIFDDQFSVERPDGSNFTLKIRSTKLEDSAMYFCASRGQGAYEQYFGPGTRLTVT.

V gene TRBV5-4 combines with J gene TRBJ2-7; TRBD2 might be the D (6 bases). Germline V CDR1 and CDR2: SGHNT, YYREEE (reference sequence). Between the trimmed V and J ends, which lost 3 bases and 0 bases, there was a span of 13 bases. The CDR3 is made up of 15 amino acids. The CDR3: CASSYRRETSYEQYF. The CDR3 nucleotides are TGTGCCAGCAGCTACCGGAGGGAAACCTCCTACGAGCAGTACTTC. Filled out from reference TRBV5-4 and TRBJ2-7, the complete variable domain reads ETGVTQSPTHLIKTRGQQVTLRCSSQSGHNTVSWYQQALGQGPQFIFQYYREEENGRGNFPPRFSGLQFPNYSSELNVNALELDDSALYLCASSYRRETSYEQYFGPGTRLTVT.

This clone was counted once. V usage is TRBV9 and J usage is TRBJ2-7, with 10 nucleotides matching TRBD1. The CDR3 spans 14 residues. The germline V gene encodes CDR1 SGDLS and CDR2 YYNGEE. The ends lost 4 bases at V and 2 bases at J; junction bases unmatched: 3. The CDR3 region has the DNA TGTGCCAGCAGCATTGGACAGGGGGCCTACGAGCAGTACTTC. Translating it yields CASSIGQGAYEQYF.

V gene TRBV9 combines with J gene TRBJ2-3; tentatively, D is TRBD2 (6 bases). Germline values: CDR1 SGDLS, CDR2 YYNGEE. Trimming removed 0 bases at V and 4 bases at J, with 9 bases between. This CDR3 region has 14 residues. CDR3 loop: CASSVVGEADTQYF. The CDR3 DNA sequence: TGTGCCAGCAGCGTAGTAGGGGAGGCAGATACGCAGTATTTT.

This sequence joins TRBV6-5 and TRBJ1-1; D remains unclear. Germline CDR1 is MNHEY and CDR2 is SVGAGI. Trimming took 7 bases from V and 1 from J, leaving 13 bases between them. The CDR3 covers 14 residues. The CDR3 region is CASILTNSNTEAFF. The CDR3 region has the DNA TGTGCCAGCATTCTGACAAATTCGAACACTGAAGCTTTCTTT.

As regards this clone: A junction end diverges from the germline sequence, so it may reflect a read error. The chain joins TRBV4-1 to TRBJ2-3; D not certain. The CDR3 length is 11 residues. Germline V gene lookup returns CDR1 MGHRA and CDR2 YSYEKL. The chain's CDR3 is CASSLGDTQYF. The CDR3 nucleotides read TGCGCCAGTAGCCTCGGAGATACGCAGTATTTT.

The table lists this clone with a count of one. The chain links TRBV5-6 to TRBJ1-3, with D perhaps TRBD1 (6 bases). Trimming cost V 3 bases and J 0 bases, with 10 bases left between them. This CDR3 has 15 residues. Germline CDR1 is SGHDT and CDR2 is YYEEEE. The CDR3 loop is CASSYYRASGNTIYF. The DNA of the CDR3 is TGTGCCAGCAGCTACTACAGGGCCTCTGGAAACACCATATATTTT. The complete variable domain, with remaining parts taken from reference TRBV5-6 and TRBJ1-3, reads DAGVTQSPTHLIKTRGQQVTLRCSPKSGHDTVSWYQQALGQGPQFIFQYYEEEERQRGNFPDRFSGHQFPNYSSELNVNALLLGDSALYLCASSYYRASGNTIYFGEGSWLTVV.

This chain connects TRBV21-1 to TRBJ2-7; the table's D gene call, TRBD2, was not cross checked with the DNA. TRBV21-1 counts as a pseudogene. The CDR3 has 15 residues. The CDR3 sequence is CASRPSGSVSYEQYF. CDR3 coding DNA: TGTGCCAGCAGACCTAGCGGGAGCGTATCCTACGAGCAGTACTTC.

V usage is TRBV5-6 and J usage is TRBJ2-3, with 7 bases fitting TRBD2. Germline trimming cut 7 bases from V and 2 bases from J; bases unmatched to any gene: 7. There are 14 residues in the CDR3. Germline V gives CDR1 SGHDT, CDR2 YYEEEE. The DNA for the CDR3 is TGTGCCAGCCGGCGGGAGAGCGTCACAGATACGCAGTATTTT. Protein: CASRRESVTDTQYF.

The V call is TRBV5-8, the J call TRBJ1-1, with 9 bases matching TRBD1. The length of the CDR3 is 13 residues. The V segment lost 4 bases and the J segment 6 bases; nucleotides outside the gene matches: 4. Germline CDR1 and CDR2: SGHTS and YDEGEE. The chain's CDR3 is CASSPQGAAEAFF. Here the CDR3 DNA reads TGTGCCAGCAGCCCACAGGGGGCCGCTGAAGCTTTCTTT.

The chain is built from TRBV19 and TRBJ1-1, with D perhaps TRBD1 (5 bases). Germline assignment: CDR1 LNHDA and CDR2 SQIVND (reference sequence). The CDR3 is 12 residues long. V was cut by 6 bases and J by 0 bases, with 5 bases left in between. CDR3 amino acids: CASRTVNTEAFF. The CDR3 nucleotides read TGTGCCAGTAGGACAGTGAACACTGAAGCTTTCTTT.

The rearrangement uses TRBV2 and TRBJ2-1, with D possibly being TRBD1 (6 bases). Germline assignment: CDR1 SNHLY and CDR2 FYNNEI. V dropped 6 bases and J dropped 0 bases, with 12 bases sitting between them. The CDR3 has 15 amino acids. In nucleotides, the CDR3 is TGTGCCAGCAGGGCTTCAGGGGCCTCCTACAATGAGCAGTTCTTC. Protein product: CASRASGASYNEQFF.